The clone carrying this T cell receptor (beta chain) was seen a handful of times. What it binds is unknown. Ophthalmopathy cases scored 3 or more on the Clinical Activity Score and 4 or more on NOSPECS grade, with duration below 3 months. Using approximately 10 ml of fresh peripheral blood, PBMCs were prepared. The record originates from a study of T cells in Graves' hyperthyroidism and ophthalmopathy. Findings and caveats of the study: The model anticipated ophthalmopathy a median around 6 months pre-onset.

TCR beta CDR3 regions were amplified from RNA transcripts. HTBI primers were the set used in a first-round RT-PCR of the TCR CDR3. TCRdb ran MiXCR on the multiplex PCR reads and lists one entry per CDR3 protein. Of a few hundred thousand distinct CDR3 sequences in the sample, roughly 20% were seen once. Germline-derived CDR1 and CDR2 are KGHDR and SFDVKD. J was trimmed by 4 bases and V by 3 bases; bases with no gene match: 7. CDR3 length: 16 residues. The V gene is TRBV24-1, the J gene TRBJ2-2; 7 bases are shared with TRBD2. The sample consisted of blood. This receptor was taken from a man aged 50 or older with Graves' ophthalmopathy. The CDR3 sequence is CATSDHGGDRTGELFF. The CDR3, as DNA: TGTGCCACCAGTGATCATGGGGGGGACCGCACCGGGGAGCTGTTTTTT.